The sequence of this T cell receptor beta chain was determined in a study of blood T cell repertoires in COVID-19. Method: immunoSEQ multiplex PCR; TCRdb's copy keeps in-frame clones and lacks some. The data show about 310,000 clones, roughly 90% seen once. Losses at the gene ends were 3 bases for V and 12 bases for J; bases not matched to a gene: 5. The CDR3 has 12 residues. Germline V CDR1 and CDR2: SNHLY, FYNNEI. This chain links TRBV2 with TRBJ1-1, with 9 bases that match TRBD1. Sequenced sample: PBMCs or T cells enriched from blood (not recorded which). The TCR originated in a woman under 30 who had recovered from COVID-19. CDR3 sequence: CASSDRDRVTFF. DNA for the CDR3: TGTGCCAGCAGTGACCGGGACAGGGTAACTTTCTTT.